Listed below are T cell receptor beta chains from one sample, sequenced in a study of blood T cell repertoires in COVID-19. TCRdb's copy holds only in-frame clones and misses some; the assay was immunoSEQ multiplex PCR. Counted here are around 200,000 clones, 86% occurring once; the ten biggest clones make up around 3.5%. Material for sequencing was peripheral blood. These receptors all stem from a man in his 70s with acute or convalescent COVID-19. CDR3s include the opening cysteine and the closing phenylalanine or tryptophan. Each record gives: J gene, V gene, CDR3 protein.

>TRBJ1-6|TRBV2
CASSLQGIHSPLHF
>TRBJ1-5|TRBV2
CASSGPTGRNQPQHF
>TRBJ1-1|TRBV28
CATGRDNSEAFF
>TRBJ2-6|TRBV23-1
CALGLSGFSGANVLTF
>TRBJ2-5|TRBV2
CASSTTGEGGETQYF
>TRBJ2-1|TRBV27
CASSPSPRQGKNEQFF
>TRBJ2-3|TRBV3-1/TRBV3-2
CASSQGFTGGRDTQYF
>TRBJ1-2|TRBV5-1
CATNPGGSGSYGYTF
>TRBJ1-1|TRBV4-3
CASSQGHLNAEAFF
>TRBJ1-2|TRBV7-9
CASSLPGVIGDGYTF
>TRBJ2-3|TRBV3-1/TRBV3-2
CASSQRDTQYF
>TRBJ2-2|TRBV5-4
CASSPLAGPGGNGELFF
>TRBJ2-7|TRBV15
CATSIGQAGYEQYF
>TRBJ2-2|TRBV5-6
CASSFRLAGAAGELFF
>TRBJ2-2|TRBV18
CASSPLTGGITGELFF
>TRBJ2-1|TRBV2
CASKLADYNEQFF
>TRBJ1-6|TRBV6-5
CASSRQGGNSPLHF
>TRBJ2-2|TRBV5-1
CASSWDRVTGELFF
>TRBJ1-6|TRBV6-1
CASSEGMVDRGPPLHF
>TRBJ1-3|TRBV9
CASSVSTGGSGNTIYF
>TRBJ2-1|TRBV24-1
CASGLSGDDNEQFF
>TRBJ2-1|TRBV7-3
CASSITGGPYNEQFF
>TRBJ1-1|TRBV29-1
CSVEVGQGRTEAFF
>TRBJ2-7|TRBV6-5
CASSYPGNEQYF
>TRBJ1-2|TRBV27
CASSFRDSDGYTF
>TRBJ2-5|TRBV7-6
CASSLSEETQYF
>TRBJ2-1|TRBV5-1
CASSPGQGLANEQFF
>TRBJ1-2|TRBV7-2
CASSLALTGVGYTF
>TRBJ1-1|TRBV11-2
CASSLNRGPTEAFF
>TRBJ1-1|TRBV6-1
CASSDRDRGFMNTEAFF
>TRBJ2-7|TRBV13
CASSFSGAPYEQYF
>TRBJ2-5|TRBV5-1
CASSSLSGQETQYF
>TRBJ1-1|TRBV18
CASSLNSLTEAFF
>TRBJ2-7|TRBV7-9
CASSLRAGGLGEQYF
>TRBJ1-6|TRBV6-1
CASSDRFSRESPLHF
>TRBJ2-5|TRBV5-1
CASRQGRETQYF
>TRBJ1-4|TRBV4-1
CASSQYLGGTNEKLFF
>TRBJ2-1|TRBV7-6
CASSLSPGAGGEQFF
>TRBJ2-7|TRBV9
CASSVGQGSEQYF
>TRBJ1-5|TRBV7-2
CASSLLYRGVSNQPQHF
>TRBJ2-2|TRBV7-3
CASSRGGVRTGELFF
>TRBJ2-2|TRBV9
CASSETGGENTGELFF
>TRBJ1-4|TRBV4-3
CASSQDLATNEKLFF
>TRBJ2-7|TRBV4-3
CASSQDRRHYNYEQYF
>TRBJ2-3|TRBV2
CASSPGGGGSSTDTQYF
>TRBJ1-6|TRBV6-2/TRBV6-3
CASSYPSNSPLHF
>TRBJ1-4|TRBV5-1
CASSFTGSGEKLFF
>TRBJ1-2|TRBV28
CASSLFDQVRDNNYGYTF
>TRBJ2-5|TRBV20-1
CSASGGSLETQYF
>TRBJ1-2|TRBV2
CASSVSGVGGYTF
>TRBJ2-7|TRBV2
CASSGTGDNRQYF
>TRBJ1-4|TRBV9
CASSDGQLTNEKLFF
>TRBJ2-7|TRBV7-2
CASSLRRQGEQYF
>TRBJ1-6|TRBV18
CASSPTWGGNSPLHF
>TRBJ1-5|TRBV7-8
CASSLGQDQPQHF
>TRBJ1-5|TRBV19
CASSLGQGEGNQPQHF
>TRBJ1-5|TRBV2
CASSFSQGVGQPQHF